These 8 T cell receptor beta chains share one sample of origin, sequenced in a study of STAT5B mutations in CD4+ large granular lymphocyte leukemia. The assay was immunoSEQ multiplex PCR, and TCRdb's table has in-frame clones only and misses some. Among 20,000 to 25,000 clones listed, 60% to 80% were seen once. The specimen sequenced was CD4+ T cells from blood buffy coats. The receptor source for this set is a human donor in good health.

V usage is TRBV6-1 and J usage is TRBJ2-7; no clear D. The CDR3 sequence is 10 residues long. The V gene lost 6 bases and the J gene lost 11 bases, with 11 bases spanning the gap. CDR1 and CDR2 from the germline V gene are MNHNS and SASEGT. CDR3 coding DNA: TGTGCCAGCAGCCAAGGGCAGGAGTACTTC. The encoded protein is CASSQGQEYF.

V is TRBV5-1 and J is TRBJ2-1; D might be TRBD1 or TRBD2, each matching 5 bases. There are 14 residues in the CDR3. Looked up from germline, CDR1 is SGHRS and CDR2 is YFSETQ. Trimming removed 2 bases at V and 8 bases at J, with 14 bases between. CDR3 sequence reads: CASSLSPPGHEQFF. In nucleotides, the CDR3 is TGCGCCAGCAGCTTATCCCCCCCGGGACATGAGCAGTTCTTC.

V usage is TRBV6-6 and J usage is TRBJ2-2; D uncertain. The germline V gene has CDR1 MNHNY and CDR2 SVGAGI (reference sequence). The germline V and J ends were trimmed by 7 bases and 7 bases, with 7 bases remaining between them. This CDR3 contains 11 residues. CDR3 coding DNA: TGTGCCAGCACGAGCGTCGGGGAGCTGTTTTTT. Translating gives CASTSVGELFF.

The chain carries TRBV4-1 and TRBJ1-2; no definite D call. Germline lookup yields CDR1 MGHRA and CDR2 YSYEKL. The CDR3 is 18 amino acids. The V end lost 1 base, the J end lost 2 bases, and 20 bases lay between the germline ends. The CDR3 DNA follows: TGCGCCAGCAGCCAAGGCCTGGAGGGCTGGGCAAACAACTATGGCTACACCTTC. Translated: CASSQGLEGWANNYGYTF.

This chain joins TRBV10-2 and TRBJ1-4; D might be TRBD1 (6 bases). Trimming stripped 0 bases from V and 8 bases from J, with 16 bases between. Germline assignment: CDR1 WSHSY and CDR2 SAAADI. The length of the CDR3 is 16 residues. The CDR3 nucleotides are TGCGCCAGCAGTGAGTCGGAGGTACAGGGCGACGAAAAACTGTTTTTT. The encoded protein is CASSESEVQGDEKLFF.

The table lists this clone with a few counts. The V call is TRBV30, the J call TRBJ1-2; possibly TRBD1 for D (6 bases). The CDR3 covers 14 residues. Trimming left V 0 bases short and J 6 bases short, with 14 bases between. Germline CDR1 GTSNPN, CDR2 SVGIG (reference sequence). The CDR3 spells CAWSVRGGRDGYTF. For the CDR3, the DNA is TGTGCCTGGAGTGTACGCGGGGGGCGTGATGGCTACACCTTC.

This chain uses TRBV13 with TRBJ2-3; no definite D call. From germline, CDR1 is PRHDT and CDR2 FYEKMQ (reference sequence). The CDR3 consists of 17 residues. V was cut by 1 base and J by 1 base, with 15 bases left in between. CDR3 sequence reads: CASSLEGAFRGTDTQYF. The CDR3 DNA reads TGTGCCAGCAGCTTAGAAGGTGCCTTTAGGGGCACAGATACGCAGTATTTT. Supplemented by reference TRBV13 and TRBJ2-3, the full variable domain reads AAGVIQSPRHLIKEKRETATLKCYPIPRHDTVYWYQQGPGQDPQFLISFYEKMQSDKGSIPDRFSAQQFSDYHSELNMSSLELGDSALYFCASSLEGAFRGTDTQYFGPGTRLTVL.

The CDR3 region is CASSFQGVNTEAFF. The CDR3 DNA reads as TGTGCCAGCAGCTTCCAGGGGGTGAACACTGAAGCTTTCTTT. J is TRBJ1-1 and V is TRBV5-5, with 7 bases aligning to TRBD1. This CDR3 is 14 amino acids long. Trimming cost V 2 bases and J 0 bases; bases outside gene matches: 1. Germline loops: CDR1 SGHKS, CDR2 YYEKEE (reference sequence).